A single T cell receptor beta chain is shown here with its context. Blood CD8+ and CD4+ T cells underwent high-throughput TCR beta sequencing. TEMRA cells underwent FACS enrichment and CD8+ and CD4+ T cells underwent negative isolation. An input of roughly 0.5 to 1 ug of RNA was subjected to reverse transcription using random hexamers. The immunoSEQ assay covered 54 Vbeta and 13 Jbeta segments for CDR3. TCRdb reprocessed the immunoSEQ multiplex PCR reads via MiXCR and lists one record per CDR3 protein. In the table there are over 95,000 distinct CDR3 sequences, around 93% of which are singletons. This sample stems from a study of CD8 T cells in Susac syndrome. The sequencing sample was made of CD8+ T cells from PBMCs. The source of this sequence is a human donor in good health.

CDR3 sequence reads: CASSIQGPNEQFF. The CDR3 nucleotides are TGTGCCAGTAGTATACAGGGCCCCAATGAGCAGTTCTTC. The chain employs TRBV19 and TRBJ2-1; tentatively, D is TRBD1 (5 bases). The V end was cut by 2 bases, the J end by 6 bases, with 8 bases between. The CDR3 totals 13 residues. Germline V gene sequence: CDR1 LNHDA, CDR2 SQIVND (reference sequence).